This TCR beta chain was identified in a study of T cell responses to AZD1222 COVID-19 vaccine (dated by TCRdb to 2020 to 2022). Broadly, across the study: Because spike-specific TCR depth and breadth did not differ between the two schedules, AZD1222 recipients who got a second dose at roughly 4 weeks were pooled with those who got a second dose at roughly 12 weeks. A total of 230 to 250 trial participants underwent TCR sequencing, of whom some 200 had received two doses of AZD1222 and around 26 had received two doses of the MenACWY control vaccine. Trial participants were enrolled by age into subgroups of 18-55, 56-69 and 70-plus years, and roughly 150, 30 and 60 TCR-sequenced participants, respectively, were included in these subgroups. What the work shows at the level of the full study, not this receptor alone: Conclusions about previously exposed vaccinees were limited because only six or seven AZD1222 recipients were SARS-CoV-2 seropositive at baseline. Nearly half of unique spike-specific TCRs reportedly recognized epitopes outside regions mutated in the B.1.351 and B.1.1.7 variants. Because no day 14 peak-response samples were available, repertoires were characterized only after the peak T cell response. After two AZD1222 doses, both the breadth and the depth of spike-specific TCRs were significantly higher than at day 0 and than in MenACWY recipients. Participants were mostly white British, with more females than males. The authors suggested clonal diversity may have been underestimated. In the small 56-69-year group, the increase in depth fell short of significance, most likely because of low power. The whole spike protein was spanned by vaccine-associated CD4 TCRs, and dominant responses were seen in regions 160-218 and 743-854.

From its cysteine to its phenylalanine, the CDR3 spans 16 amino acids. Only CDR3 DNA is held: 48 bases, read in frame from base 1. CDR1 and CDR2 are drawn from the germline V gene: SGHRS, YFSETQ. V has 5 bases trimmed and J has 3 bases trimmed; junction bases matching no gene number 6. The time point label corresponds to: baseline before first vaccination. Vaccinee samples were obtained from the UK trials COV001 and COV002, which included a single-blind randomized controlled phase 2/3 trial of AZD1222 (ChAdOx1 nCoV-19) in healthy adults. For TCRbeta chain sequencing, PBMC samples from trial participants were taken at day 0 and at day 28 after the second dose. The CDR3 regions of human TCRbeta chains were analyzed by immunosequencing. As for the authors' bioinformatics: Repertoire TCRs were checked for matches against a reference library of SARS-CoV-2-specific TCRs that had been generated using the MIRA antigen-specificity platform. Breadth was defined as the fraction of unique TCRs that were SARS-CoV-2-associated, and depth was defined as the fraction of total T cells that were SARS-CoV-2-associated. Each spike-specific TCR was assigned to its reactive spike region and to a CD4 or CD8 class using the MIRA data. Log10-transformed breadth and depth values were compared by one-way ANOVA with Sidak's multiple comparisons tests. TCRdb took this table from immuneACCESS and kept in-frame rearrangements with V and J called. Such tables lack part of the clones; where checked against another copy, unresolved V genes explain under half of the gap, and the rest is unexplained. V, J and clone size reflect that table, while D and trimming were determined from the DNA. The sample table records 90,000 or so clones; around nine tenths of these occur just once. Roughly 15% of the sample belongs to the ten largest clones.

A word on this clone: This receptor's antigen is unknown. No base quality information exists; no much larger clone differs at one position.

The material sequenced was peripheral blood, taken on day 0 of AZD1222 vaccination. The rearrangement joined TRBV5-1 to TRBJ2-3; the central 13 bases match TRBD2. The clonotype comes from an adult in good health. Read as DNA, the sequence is TGCGCCAGCAGTTGGGGGACTAGCGGGACTACAGATACGCAGTATTTT. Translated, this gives CASSWGTSGTTDTQYF. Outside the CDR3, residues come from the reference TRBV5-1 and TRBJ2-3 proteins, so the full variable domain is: KAGVTQTPRYLIKTRGQQVTLSCSPISGHRSVSWYQQTPGQGLQFLFEYFSETQRNKGNFPGRFSGRQFSNSRSEMNVSTLELGDSALYLCASSWGTSGTTDTQYFGPGTRLTVL.